The sample holds a few counts of the clone carrying this TCR beta chain. Its antigen remains unknown. The sample originates from a study of regulatory T cells in long-lasting Graves disease. Study in general: Antithyroid drugs had been taken by newly diagnosed Graves' patients for under 3 months.

Time point noted: newly diagnosed GD, antithyroid drugs for less than 3 months. Researchers made the TCR library from RNA that was extracted from PBMCs. Into tubes containing EDTA, about 9.6 milliliters of peripheral blood were drawn. Whole-study findings and limits: TRBV28, TRBJ1-2 and TRBJ2-5 emerged as the favored segments in persistent disease. New patients shared fewer public clonotypes (966) than persistent patients did (about 2,700).

The CDR3 totals 16 residues. The V and J ends lost 5 bases and 0 bases respectively, with 14 bases between them. In building TCR beta libraries, iRepertoire HTBI primers were used together with Arm-PCR of CDR3 regions. A single record per CDR3 protein comes from TCRdb applying MiXCR to the multiplex PCR reads. Of roughly 440,000 distinct CDR3 sequences in the sample, 15% to 20% were seen once. These data were also filed under a second study, of T cells in Graves' hyperthyroidism and ophthalmopathy.

The TCR sequence derives from a woman in her late teens or twenties with Graves disease. Sequencing was performed on peripheral blood mononuclear cells (PBMCs), taken at new diagnosis, from a patient treated with antithyroid drugs. The chain uses TRBV12-3 or TRBV12-4 and TRBJ1-5; no definite D call. The CDR3 nucleotides are TGTGCCAGCAGTCACAGACCTAGCTATAGCAATCAGCCCCAGCATTTT. The encoded protein is CASSHRPSYSNQPQHF.